The 13 T cell receptor beta chains below come from one sample, sequenced in a study of cytomegalovirus exposure and HLA in healthy donors. Primers included in the PCR were 60 Vbeta and 13 Jbeta primers. Sequenced by immunoSEQ multiplex PCR; TCRdb stores in-frame clones only, minus some. The table records roughly 200,000 clones, roughly 88% of them present only once. Sequencing used PBMCs. Every receptor here comes from a boy under 10 years old in good health and CMV-seronegative.

The J gene is TRBJ2-1, the V gene TRBV5-1, with D perhaps matching TRBD2 (6 bases). This CDR3 has 16 amino acids. The V end lost 2 bases, the J end lost 2 bases, and 14 bases lay between the germline ends. CDR1 SGHRS and CDR2 YFSETQ come from the germline V gene. The CDR3 DNA reads TGCGCCAGCAGCTTTCGGGGGACCTCCCCCTACAATGAGCAGTTCTTC. Amino acid sequence: CASSFRGTSPYNEQFF.

The chain uses TRBV6-1 and TRBJ1-1, with TRBD1 as a possible D gene (5 bases). The CDR3 runs 16 residues. V shed 3 bases and J shed 3 bases, with 17 bases lying between them. The V gene's germline CDR1 is MNHNS and CDR2 SASEGT. This chain's CDR3 is CASSDPARGGDTEAFF. The CDR3 DNA is TGTGCCAGCAGTGATCCTGCTAGGGGAGGGGACACTGAAGCTTTCTTT.

The sample holds a few counts of this clone. The chain links TRBV9 to TRBJ2-1; 11 bases map to TRBD2. The junction had 11 bases not matched to a gene; V was cut back by 3 bases and J by 0 bases. This CDR3 has 19 amino acids. In germline, CDR1 is SGDLS, CDR2 YYNGEE. CDR3 nucleotide sequence: TGTGCCAGCAGCGAGGGACCGGGACTAGCGGTAAGCTCCTACAATGAGCAGTTCTTC. Translating it yields CASSEGPGLAVSSYNEQFF. The full variable domain, with the rest looked up from reference TRBV9 and TRBJ2-1, is DSGVTQTPKHLITATGQRVTLRCSPRSGDLSVYWYQQSLDQGLQFLIQYYNGEERAKGNILERFSAQQFPDLHSELNLSSLELGDSALYFCASSEGPGLAVSSYNEQFFGPGTRLTVL.

The J gene is TRBJ2-7, the V gene TRBV7-6; TRBD2 matches 7 bases. V lost 6 bases and J lost 7; bases outside the gene matches: 9. CDR1 and CDR2 (germline): SGHVS, FNYEAQ. The CDR3 is made up of 13 amino acids. The CDR3 DNA reads as TGTGCCAGCAGTGACTGGGAGGGAGCTGAGCAGTACTTC. The encoded protein is CASSDWEGAEQYF. The whole variable domain, filled in from reference TRBV7-6 and TRBJ2-7, reads GAGVSQSPRYKVTKRGQDVALRCDPISGHVSLYWYRQALGQGPEFLTYFNYEAQQDKSGLPNDRFSAERPEGSISTLTIQRTEQRDSAMYRCASSDWEGAEQYFGPGTRLTVT.

The rearrangement joins TRBV7-2 to TRBJ1-1; the D gene is possibly TRBD1 (6 bases). The ends were cut back, 7 bases at V and 0 bases at J, with 15 bases in the middle. This CDR3 region has 15 residues. CDR1 SGHTA and CDR2 FQGNSA come from the germline V gene. The CDR3 here is CASTLGTRMNTEAFF. The DNA of the CDR3 is TGTGCCAGCACCTTGGGGACAAGGATGAACACTGAAGCTTTCTTT.

This chain joins TRBV9 and TRBJ2-5; 10 bases are shared with TRBD2. CDR1 and CDR2 from the germline V gene are SGDLS and YYNGEE. The CDR3 contains 20 residues. Trimming cost V 0 bases and J 3 bases; bases outside gene matches: 17. The CDR3 sequence is CASSVAASPMGLAGEETQYF. Here the CDR3 DNA reads TGTGCCAGCAGCGTAGCGGCATCCCCAATGGGGCTAGCGGGAGAAGAGACCCAGTACTTC.

The chain joins TRBV6-1 to TRBJ1-1; the D is unclear. CDR1 is MNHNS, CDR2 SASEGT, per germline. The CDR3 contains 13 residues. Between the trimmed V and J ends, which lost 4 bases and 4 bases, there was a span of 10 bases. As DNA, the CDR3 is TGTGCCAGCAGTGTACAGAGCTTCACTGAAGCTTTCTTT. Translated, it gives CASSVQSFTEAFF.

The chain uses TRBV6-1 and TRBJ1-2; 9 positions match TRBD1. The CDR3 runs to 13 residues. The V and J ends lost 8 bases and 8 bases, in that order; junction bases with no gene match: 9. CDR1 and CDR2 (germline): MNHNS, SASEGT. The CDR3 region is CASLGQGLGGYTF. The CDR3 DNA sequence: TGTGCCAGCCTGGGACAGGGATTGGGCGGCTACACCTTC.

V gene TRBV4-1 combines with J gene TRBJ2-5; TRBD2 matches 8 bases. Unmatched junction bases numbered 3, after V lost 0 bases and J lost 0 bases. CDR1 MGHRA and CDR2 YSYEKL come from the germline V gene. The CDR3 is 16 residues long. Written as DNA, the CDR3 is TGCGCCAGCAGCCAAGATGAAGCGGGGGACCAAGAGACCCAGTACTTC. This codes for CASSQDEAGDQETQYF.

Only one count was recorded for this clone. The genes are TRBV5-1 and TRBJ1-6; no clear D gene. This CDR3 region has 13 residues. Germline CDR1 is SGHRS and CDR2 is YFSETQ. The V and J ends lost 5 bases and 0 bases respectively, with 3 bases between them. CDR3 region: CASRSSYNSPLHF. The DNA for the CDR3 is TGCGCCAGCAGGAGCTCCTATAATTCACCCCTCCACTTT.

The CDR3, as DNA: TGTGCCAGCAGTGAAGTCCGTGAGGGCACTGAAGCTTTCTTT. This codes for CASSEVREGTEAFF. The chain uses TRBV6-5 and TRBJ1-1; no clear D. This CDR3 region has 14 residues. V was clipped by 5 bases and J by 4 bases, with 14 bases between them. Germline CDR1 MNHEY, CDR2 SVGAGI.

The V gene is TRBV6-4, the J gene TRBJ1-2; 12 bases fit TRBD1. The ends lost 6 bases at V and 3 bases at J; junction bases unmatched: 8. Germline V gene sequence: CDR1 MRHNA, CDR2 SNTAGT. The CDR3 consists of 16 residues. CDR3 amino acids: CASRHPGQGADYGYTF. Written as DNA, the CDR3 is TGTGCCAGCAGGCATCCGGGACAGGGGGCCGACTATGGCTACACCTTC.

This chain links TRBV19 with TRBJ2-1; D perhaps matches TRBD2 (5 bases). Trimming removed 1 base from V and 5 bases from J, with 6 bases in between. The CDR3 is 13 amino acids. Germline V lookup: CDR1 LNHDA, CDR2 SQIVND (reference sequence). The CDR3 sequence: CASSIGENNEQFF. The DNA for the CDR3 is TGTGCCAGTAGTATAGGGGAGAACAATGAGCAGTTCTTC.